This T cell receptor (beta chain) was recovered during a study of Tregs in tolerant kidney transplant recipients. General study findings and limits: Antigen-driven expansion was suggested because donor-specific Tregs expanded more than all Tregs in tolerant patients. Few patients were studied, so findings need validation in larger groups. Activated donor B cell expansion appeared to reveal the most relevant donor-specific TCRbeta repertoire.

Thawed PBMCs were FACS-sorted into unstimulated CD4+CD25+CD127- regulatory T cells, CD4+CD25- non-regulatory cells, CD4 and CD8 cells. On this clone: As yet, its antigen is unknown.

TCRdb's table, derived via immunoSEQ multiplex PCR, lists solely in-frame clones and lacks some. The sample holds 95,000 to 120,000 clones; roughly 90% are singletons and the top ten take under 0.35%. The sequence was collected from a human donor who received a combined kidney and bone marrow transplant. Specimen: CD4+ T cells from blood, collected before the transplant.

This CDR3 reads CASSPDTRRQLFF. In DNA, the CDR3 is TGTGCCAGCAGCCCCGACACCAGACGTCAACTGTTTTTT. The V and J genes are TRBV5-4 and TRBJ1-4; D gene uncertain. Germline CDR1 is SGHNT and CDR2 is YYREEE (reference sequence). This CDR3 comprises 13 residues. The ends were cut back, 4 bases at V and 12 bases at J, with 16 bases in the middle.